Below, one T cell receptor (beta chain) is given with its context. This entry comes from a study of cytotoxic CD8 clonotypes in ibrutinib-treated CLL. Generated by immunoSEQ multiplex PCR, the TCRdb table keeps only in-frame clones and is missing some. The sample records about 160,000 clones, roughly 84% being singletons. Germline V gene sequence: CDR1 SGHVS, CDR2 FQNEAQ. Trimming removed 2 bases from V and 2 bases from J; junction bases left unmatched: 3. This CDR3 spans 15 amino acids. The receptor comes from a human donor with chronic lymphocytic leukemia. Sample: PBMCs, taken at disease progression, from a patient treated with ibrutinib. The chain uses TRBV7-8 and TRBJ2-1, with TRBD1 matching 7 bases. The CDR3 protein is CASSLSQGAYNEQFF. The CDR3 DNA sequence: TGTGCCAGCAGCTTATCCCAGGGGGCCTACAATGAGCAGTTCTTC. The full variable domain, rest sourced from reference TRBV7-8 and TRBJ2-1, is GAGVSQSPRYKVAKRGQDVALRCDPISGHVSLFWYQQALGQGPEFLTYFQNEAQLDKSGLPSDRFFAERPEGSVSTLKIQRTQQEDSAVYLCASSLSQGAYNEQFFGPGTRLTVL.